Listed below are T cell receptor beta chains from one sample, sequenced in a study of T cell responses to AZD1222 COVID-19 vaccine. Generated by immunoSEQ multiplex PCR, the TCRdb table keeps only in-frame clones and is missing some. The profile shows 100,000 or so clones, 88% of them singletons. The starting material was peripheral blood, obtained on day 0 of AZD1222 vaccination. Every receptor here comes from an adult in good health. Both conserved end residues are part of each CDR3. D genes are given only for firm matches.

D	V	J	CDR3
TRBD2	TRBV5-1	TRBJ2-1	CASSFSGRAGNEQFF
TRBD2	TRBV7-2	TRBJ2-7	CASSSGLAVNEQYF
TRBD2	TRBV7-9	TRBJ2-7	CASSSLPGLAETSYEQYF
NA	TRBV24-1	TRBJ1-1	CAATNGPSTEAFF
NA	TRBV9	TRBJ2-3	CASSVSPTGSDTQYF
NA	TRBV4-2	TRBJ2-2	CASSQVTGELFF
TRBD1	TRBV28	TRBJ1-4	CASRTGGIEKLFF
NA	TRBV28	TRBJ1-6	CASSSMGGPYNSPLHF
NA	TRBV30	TRBJ2-1	CAGVGDSTNEQFF
NA	TRBV14	TRBJ1-4	CASSQDRATNEKLFF
NA	TRBV25-1	TRBJ2-3	CASTYQGREYF
NA	TRBV5-1	TRBJ1-1	CASSWDTNTEAFF
TRBD1	TRBV5-1	TRBJ1-2	CASSSSGGGGYTF
NA	TRBV2	TRBJ1-3	CASSFSRDTASTIYF
NA	TRBV29-1	TRBJ2-3	CSVGPNDTQYF
NA	TRBV28	TRBJ2-3	CASSFGLGLGGEGSTQYF
TRBD2	TRBV30	TRBJ2-5	CARGGLQETQYF
TRBD1	TRBV24-1	TRBJ2-7	CATSEDTGDSREQYF
NA	TRBV24-1	TRBJ2-2	CATSDLAVAAHTGELFF
NA	TRBV7-8	TRBJ2-5	CASSSRAQGTPTQYF
NA	TRBV27	TRBJ2-7	CASSLSRRKYEQYF
TRBD2	TRBV5-1	TRBJ2-3	CASSRGTSGSRTDTQYF
TRBD1	TRBV6-5	TRBJ1-2	CASSYSQGAVGYTF
NA	TRBV28	TRBJ2-7	CASRSTSHEQYF
NA	TRBV19	TRBJ2-7	CASSARGSYEQYF
NA	TRBV6-1	TRBJ1-2	CASSEFALNYGYTF
NA	TRBV7-8	TRBJ2-5	CASSSTSGRKETQYF
NA	TRBV11-1	TRBJ2-1	CASSLGPVGNEQFF
TRBD1	TRBV28	TRBJ1-5	CASRQARGGGNQPQHF
NA	TRBV18	TRBJ2-1	CASSPPLGGGNEQFF
TRBD1	TRBV24-1	TRBJ1-1	CATSGRQGANTEAFF
TRBD2	TRBV7-9	TRBJ2-1	CAISSGRAGVDEQFF
NA	TRBV4-3	TRBJ2-1	CASSQGGIYNEQFF
TRBD1	TRBV5-4	TRBJ1-1	CASTFGQGRTEAFF
TRBD1	TRBV30	TRBJ2-3	CAWSWEGQGGDTQYF
NA	TRBV11-2	TRBJ2-5	CASSPQPRGQTQYF
TRBD2	TRBV3-1/TRBV3-2	TRBJ2-1	CASSQKREGPYNEQFF
NA	TRBV30	TRBJ1-1	CAWSWGRGTEAFF
NA	TRBV11-2	TRBJ2-2	CASSLLAGPTGELFF
TRBD1	TRBV19	TRBJ1-5	CASSTVLGTGSQPQHF
TRBD2	TRBV7-9	TRBJ2-7	CASSWTSSYEQYF
NA	TRBV27	TRBJ1-6	CASTPIVGVNSPLHF
NA	TRBV6-5	TRBJ1-1	CASRPLTNTEAFF
TRBD2	TRBV30	TRBJ2-3	CAWSVPLAGADTQYF
NA	TRBV28	TRBJ2-7	CASSLSGTLREQYF
TRBD1	TRBV5-1	TRBJ2-7	CASSPRGQGAPGEQYF
TRBD1	TRBV2	TRBJ1-1	CATNRGLDTEAFF
NA	TRBV21-1	TRBJ2-5	CASSKAGAPSWTQYF
TRBD2	TRBV18	TRBJ2-5	CASSPFSGTETQYF
NA	TRBV10-3	TRBJ2-3	CAIRKTLTDTDTQYF
NA	TRBV28	TRBJ1-3	CASSPTPPSGNTIYF
TRBD1	TRBV7-9	TRBJ2-5	CASSSRQGTSEETQYF
NA	TRBV27	TRBJ2-3	CASSSGGTRTDTQYF
NA	TRBV3-1/TRBV3-2	TRBJ1-3	CASSQDSGNTIYF
TRBD2	TRBV27	TRBJ2-1	CASSSTLILAGGPYNEQFF
NA	TRBV11-2	TRBJ2-3	CASSGPSEVDF
TRBD2	TRBV5-1	TRBJ2-7	CASSFGRERYEQYF